These T cell receptor beta chains were read from a single sample in a study of T cells of healthy individuals. One entry per CDR3 protein results from TCRdb running MiXCR on the 5' RACE reads. The sample has about 96,000 distinct CDR3 sequences, 15% to 20% seen once. The receptor source for this set is a human donor in good health. CDR3s include the opening cysteine and the closing phenylalanine or tryptophan. D genes are given only for firm matches. Rows may omit the clone size; those that give it use once, few, many or a size class.

D gene	CDR3 length	J gene	clone size	V gene	CDR3 DNA	CDR3 protein
TRBD1	13	TRBJ2-7	few	TRBV28	TGTGCCAGCACCGTCGGACAGGGCTACGAGCAGTACTTC	CASTVGQGYEQYF
TRBD1	14	TRBJ1-4	many	TRBV3-1	TGTGCCAGCAGCCGCGGGACAGGAGGCGAAAAACTGTTTTTT	CASSRGTGGEKLFF
-	14	TRBJ2-4	few	TRBV4-2	TGTGCCAGCAGCCAAGAAAGGGAGCCAAACATTCAGTACTTC	CASSQEREPNIQYF
-	14	TRBJ1-2	few	TRBV9	TGTGCCAGCAGCGTAGTTCCGGAGAACTATGGCTACACCTTC	CASSVVPENYGYTF
-	16	TRBJ2-2	few	TRBV3-1	TGTGCCAGCAGCTTTCGGACTGCTCAGGCCACCGGGGAGCTGTTTTTT	CASSFRTAQATGELFF
-	11	TRBJ1-1	-	TRBV28	TGTGCCACCTTGAGGGTTACTGAAGCTTTCTTT	CATLRVTEAFF
TRBD1	13	TRBJ1-2	many	TRBV19	TGTGCCAGTAGTCCCGGGACAGGTAATGGCTACACCTTC	CASSPGTGNGYTF
-	18	TRBJ2-3	few	TRBV28	TGTGCCAGCAGTCCAACATCACGAGGGGGGGGGCTGGGAGATACGCAGTATTTT	CASSPTSRGGGLGDTQYF
-	17	TRBJ2-7	many	TRBV3-1	TGTGCCAGCAGCCAATTCCAGCGGATGTATGGGTCCGACGAGCAGTACTTC	CASSQFQRMYGSDEQYF
TRBD1	16	TRBJ2-7	-	TRBV18	TGTGCCAGCTCACCCGAGAAGGGGGCCCTCTCCTACGAGCAGTACTTC	CASSPEKGALSYEQYF
TRBD1	13	TRBJ2-7	once	TRBV7-9	TGTGCCAGCAGCCCCACAGGGGAGAACGAGCAGTACTTC	CASSPTGENEQYF
-	14	TRBJ1-5	many	TRBV6-1	TGTGCCAGCAATCTGGTTGGGAGCAATCAGCCCCAGCATTTT	CASNLVGSNQPQHF
-	15	TRBJ1-1	-	TRBV7-9	TGTGCCAGCAGCTTAGGTCGCCAACTGAACACTGAAGCTTTCTTT	CASSLGRQLNTEAFF
-	13	TRBJ2-1	few	TRBV7-9	TGTGCCAGCAGCTTACAACAGGGACTCGAGCAGTTCTTC	CASSLQQGLEQFF
-	15	TRBJ1-2	few	TRBV20-1	TGCAGTGCTGAGGGGGGACAAACGACTAGATATGGCTACACCTTC	CSAEGGQTTRYGYTF
-	14	TRBJ1-1	few	TRBV19	TGTGCCAGTAGAGTCGGACACCGCGACACTGAAGCTTTCTTT	CASRVGHRDTEAFF
-	17	TRBJ2-2	-	TRBV4-2	TGTGCCAGCAGCCAAGATTCGGGAACAATCAACACCGGGGAGCTGTTTTTT	CASSQDSGTINTGELFF
-	16	TRBJ2-2	-	TRBV7-2	TGTGCCAGCAGCGTCGCCGTCCTGCAAGTCACCGGGGAGCTGTTTTTT	CASSVAVLQVTGELFF
-	16	TRBJ2-7	-	TRBV4-1	TGCGCCAGCAGCGTTTACCCGGCAGGGGACCGCTACGAGCAGTACTTC	CASSVYPAGDRYEQYF
-	14	TRBJ2-7	-	TRBV4-2	TGTGCCAGCAGAAGGACAGCCCAAGGCTACGAGCAGTACTTC	CASRRTAQGYEQYF
-	16	TRBJ2-5	few	TRBV6-5	TGTGCCAGCACCCCGGGGATAGCATGGGGGCAAGAGACCCAGTACTTC	CASTPGIAWGQETQYF
-	17	TRBJ1-6	few	TRBV20-1	TGCAGTGCTAGAGATATGAGAGGGGACGGGGGTGCGTCACCCCTCCACTTT	CSARDMRGDGGASPLHF
-	15	TRBJ2-2	few	TRBV28	TGTGCCAGTATACGGACTCCCTCCGGCACCGGGGAGCTGTTTTTT	CASIRTPSGTGELFF
-	15	TRBJ1-5	many	TRBV4-1	TGCGCCAGCAGCCAAGTATTACAGGGCTTTCAGCCCCAGCATTTT	CASSQVLQGFQPQHF
TRBD1	15	TRBJ1-2	many	TRBV4-2	TGTGCCAGCAGCCAAGATCGTGGACAGGAGAATGGCTACACCTTC	CASSQDRGQENGYTF
-	12	TRBJ1-2	-	TRBV20-1	TGCAGTGCTGTAGAGCCGGCGGGGGGCTACACCTTC	CSAVEPAGGYTF
TRBD2	16	TRBJ2-3	few	TRBV7-2	TGTGCCAGCAGCTTATGGGGGGGAGTTAGCGCAGATACGCAGTATTTT	CASSLWGGVSADTQYF
-	11	TRBJ2-5	few	TRBV10-3	TGTGCCATCAGACAGCAAGAGACCCAGTACTTC	CAIRQQETQYF
-	16	TRBJ2-1	-	TRBV12-3/TRBV12-4	TGTGCCAGCAGTTTATCTAGCGCCAGCTCCTACAATGAGCAGTTCTTC	CASSLSSASSYNEQFF
-	14	TRBJ1-1	-	TRBV6-2/TRBV6-3	TGTGCCAGCAAACAAGGGAGAAGGGACACTGAAGCTTTCTTT	CASKQGRRDTEAFF
TRBD1	15	TRBJ2-3	few	TRBV30	TGTGCCTGGAGTGGGGACAGGGGGCGCACAGATACGCAGTATTTT	CAWSGDRGRTDTQYF
-	14	TRBJ2-3	-	TRBV11-3	TGTGCCAGCAGCTTAACTCGTGCATCTCTCTCGCAGTATTTT	CASSLTRASLSQYF
TRBD1	14	TRBJ2-1	few	TRBV20-1	TGCAGTGCCCCCCCCGACAGGGCTTACAATGAGCAGTTCTTC	CSAPPDRAYNEQFF
TRBD1	16	TRBJ1-1	few	TRBV29-1	TGCAGCGTTGTACTCGAGGGAAGGGGGCTAACCGGTGAAGCTTTCTTT	CSVVLEGRGLTGEAFF
-	12	TRBJ2-5	many	TRBV20-1	TGCAGTGCTAGCAGACCGGCGGAGACCCAGTACTTC	CSASRPAETQYF
-	15	TRBJ1-5	few	TRBV7-2	TGTGCCAGCAGCTTAGTGGCGGGCAGGGGTAGGCCCCAGCATTTT	CASSLVAGRGRPQHF
-	16	TRBJ2-1	-	TRBV4-3	TGCGCCAGCAGCCAAGGGACCAGCCTCATTAACAATGAGCAGTTCTTC	CASSQGTSLINNEQFF
-	16	TRBJ2-1	many	TRBV6-4	TGTGCCAGCAGTGACTCTCATCTAAGCTCCTACAATGAGCAGTTCTTC	CASSDSHLSSYNEQFF
-	13	TRBJ1-1	many	TRBV2	TGTGCCAGCACTCGGTCCCAGAACACTGAAGCTTTCTTT	CASTRSQNTEAFF
-	15	TRBJ1-3	-	TRBV7-8	TGTGCCAGCAGCCCCGGACCTCTCTCTGGAAACACCATATATTTT	CASSPGPLSGNTIYF
TRBD1	14	TRBJ2-3	few	TRBV29-1	TGCAGCGTTGAAGGGGGCAGGGGGTCTGATACGCAGTATTTT	CSVEGGRGSDTQYF